The text below deals with one T cell receptor (beta chain). The antigen is unknown. The source of the sample is a study of T cells in Graves' hyperthyroidism and ophthalmopathy. The V end lost 2 bases, the J end lost 5 bases, and 12 bases lay between the germline ends. Germline V gene lookup returns CDR1 KGHSH and CDR2 LQKENI. The length of the CDR3 is 14 residues. There were TCR beta CDR3 regions amplified from RNA transcripts. The TCR CDR3 first-round RT-PCR relied on the HTBI primer set. TCRdb re-analysed the multiplex PCR reads in MiXCR, keeping a single row per CDR3 protein. The table lists about 290,000 distinct CDR3 sequences, about 14% of them singletons. General study results and limits: A 13 V-J signature model discriminated ophthalmopathy versus stable hyperthyroidism. Most clonotypes that expanded in the thyroid above 0.001 also showed up in blood.

A patient was excluded if there was uncontrolled infection, other autoimmune disease, pregnancy or lactation. Diagnosis rested on symptoms, serum thyroxine and TRAb, thyroid ultrasound, and orbital computed tomography. This rearrangement joins TRBV18 to TRBJ2-5; D is ambiguous. The sequenced sample consisted of blood. This TCR derives from a woman aged 30 to 39 with Graves' hyperthyroidism that later progressed to Graves' ophthalmopathy. CDR3 DNA sequence: TGTGCCAGCTCACCATTTGGCCCGCAGGAGACCCAGTACTTC. The encoded protein is CASSPFGPQETQYF. Together with reference TRBV18 and TRBJ2-5, the CDR3 gives the full variable domain: NAGVMQNPRHLVRRRGQEARLRCSPMKGHSHVYWYRQLPEEGLKFMVYLQKENIIDESGMPKERFSAEFPKEGPSILRIQQVVRGDSAAYFCASSPFGPQETQYFGPGTRLLVL.